A single sample is the source of the 16 T cell receptor beta chains below, sequenced in a study of CD8 T cells in ankylosing spondylitis. TCRdb analysed the 5' RACE reads with MiXCR anew, one entry per CDR3 protein. The sample shows some 95,000 distinct CDR3 sequences, roughly 10% of them seen only once. Sequencing was done on a sample of blood, either unsorted or a sorted T cell fraction (not recorded which). The receptors were gathered from a male donor with ankylosing spondylitis or in good health (not recorded which).

The sample holds many counts of this clonotype. The chain carries TRBV9 and TRBJ2-7, with 7 positions matching TRBD1. J was trimmed by 3 bases and V by 4 bases; bases with no gene match: 7. Per germline, CDR1 SGDLS and CDR2 YYNGEE. The CDR3 sequence is 14 residues long. The DNA of the CDR3 is TGTGCCAGCAGCTTCCGGGACAGCCGCTACGAGCAGTACTTC. It yields the protein CASSFRDSRYEQYF.

The rearrangement joins TRBV18 to TRBJ1-3; 7 bases agree with TRBD1. CDR1 and CDR2 (germline): KGHSH, LQKENI. The CDR3 totals 16 residues. V was clipped by 3 bases and J by 0 bases; unmatched bases: 5. The CDR3, as DNA: TGTGCCAGCTCACCGACGGGACAGCTCTCTGGAAACACCATATATTTT. As protein: CASSPTGQLSGNTIYF.

This clonotype was seen many times. The CDR3 spells CASTRSYNEQFF. The CDR3 DNA is TGTGCCAGCACCCGCTCCTACAATGAGCAGTTCTTC. The rearrangement joins TRBV12-3 or TRBV12-4 to TRBJ2-1, with unresolved D. CDR3 length: 12 amino acids. Deletions cut 7 bases from V and 0 bases from J, with 4 bases between.

This clonotype was seen many times. This chain links TRBV7-3 with TRBJ1-1; D is unresolved. V lost 4 bases and J 0 bases, leaving 12 bases between the germline ends. The V gene's germline CDR1 is SGHTA and CDR2 FQGTGA. The length of the CDR3 is 15 residues. The CDR3 here is CASSSIGGMNTEAFF. For the CDR3, the DNA is TGTGCCAGCAGCTCAATCGGCGGGATGAACACTGAAGCTTTCTTT.

This clonotype was counted many times. The chain has TRBV7-6 and TRBJ1-6, with 12 bases fitting TRBD1. J lost 10 bases, V lost 6 bases, and 7 bases had no gene match. CDR1 SGHVS and CDR2 FNYEAQ come from the germline V gene. The CDR3 covers 15 residues. CDR3 residues: CASSSGTGGGSPLHF. As DNA, the CDR3 is TGTGCCAGCAGTTCCGGGACAGGGGGCGGGTCACCCCTCCACTTT.

As concerns this clonotype: A clone one base away is much larger, so this may be a read error. The genes are TRBV3-1 and TRBJ2-7; no reliable D call. This CDR3 is built from 11 residues. Looked up from germline, CDR1 is LGHDT and CDR2 is YNNKEL (reference sequence). The CDR3 loop reads CASSRRLEQCF. CDR3 coding DNA: TGTGCCAGCAGCCGCAGGCTTGAGCAGTGCTTC.

This clonotype was counted ten times or more. The rearrangement links TRBV27 to TRBJ1-5, with 7 positions matching TRBD1. The length of the CDR3 is 15 residues. Trimming removed 6 bases from V and 2 bases from J; junction bases left unmatched: 7. CDR1 is MNHEY, CDR2 SMNVEV, per germline (reference sequence). The CDR3 loop is CASRPRQGRNQPQHF. The DNA of the CDR3 is TGTGCCAGCAGACCAAGACAGGGTCGCAATCAGCCCCAGCATTTT.

This clonotype was seen at least ten times. V and J are TRBV12-3 or TRBV12-4 and TRBJ2-3; D might be TRBD1 or TRBD2, each matching 5 bases. With 6 bases removed from V and 1 base from J, the gap between germline ends came to 11 bases. The length of the CDR3 is 14 residues. The CDR3 is CASRLVGGTDTQYF. The DNA of the CDR3 is TGTGCCAGCAGACTAGTAGGGGGCACAGATACGCAGTATTTT.

V is TRBV15 and J is TRBJ2-5; tentative D call: TRBD1 (5 bases). The CDR3 sequence is 15 residues long. V gave up 0 bases and J gave up 5 bases, with 13 bases separating them. CDR1 is LNHNV, CDR2 YYDKDF, per germline (reference sequence). The CDR3 is CATSRDLGPAETQYF. The CDR3 coding sequence is TGTGCCACCAGCAGAGATTTGGGGCCGGCGGAGACCCAGTACTTC.

This clonotype was observed many times. This chain uses TRBV7-8 with TRBJ2-2, with 10 nucleotides matching TRBD1. This CDR3 contains 14 residues. Unmatched junction bases numbered 2, after V lost 4 bases and J lost 6 bases. Germline V gene lookup returns CDR1 SGHVS and CDR2 FQNEAQ. The CDR3 here is CASSWTGGAGELFF. In DNA form, the CDR3 reads TGTGCCAGCAGCTGGACAGGGGGTGCCGGGGAGCTGTTTTTT.

This clonotype was detected only once. The CDR3 nucleotides read TGTGCCAGCAGCTTAGGCCCGGATACGCAGTATTTT. It is translated as CASSLGPDTQYF. The chain links TRBV7-9 to TRBJ2-3; D gene ambiguous. V shed 1 base and J shed 6 bases, with 5 bases lying between them. The CDR3 is 12 amino acids. CDR1 is SEHNR and CDR2 is FQNEAQ in the germline V gene (reference sequence).

This chain uses TRBV9 with TRBJ1-2; TRBD1 is a possible D gene (5 bases). This CDR3 comprises 13 residues. The germline CDR1 and CDR2 sequences are SGDLS and YYNGEE. V was cut by 3 bases and J by 7 bases, with 13 bases left in between. CDR3 in DNA: TGTGCCAGCAGCGAGAGGAGCGGGGGTGGCTACACCTTC. As protein: CASSERSGGGYTF.

The sample holds many counts of this clonotype. The gene calls are TRBV5-5 and TRBJ2-1; 8 positions match TRBD1. The CDR3 runs 18 residues. The trim removed 0 bases at V and 1 base at J, leaving 9 bases unmatched. Germline V gene data show CDR1 as SGHKS and CDR2 as YYEKEE (reference sequence). The CDR3 loop reads CASSLVFGTGGSYNEQFF. As DNA, the CDR3 is TGTGCCAGCAGCTTGGTGTTCGGTACAGGGGGGTCCTACAATGAGCAGTTCTTC.

This clonotype was recorded at least ten times. The chain combines TRBV2 with TRBJ2-3, with D perhaps matching TRBD2 (5 bases). The CDR3 runs to 12 residues. Germline-derived CDR1 and CDR2 are SNHLY and FYNNEI. Trimming removed 6 bases at V and 6 bases at J, with 10 bases between. CDR3 coding DNA: TGTGCCAGCAGGCCCCGGAGGGATACGCAGTATTTT. As protein: CASRPRRDTQYF. Filled out from reference TRBV2 and TRBJ2-3, the complete variable domain reads EPEVTQTPSHQVTQMGQEVILRCVPISNHLYFYWYRQILGQKVEFLVSFYNNEISEKSEIFDDQFSVERPDGSNFTLKIRSTKLEDSAMYFCASRPRRDTQYFGPGTRLTVL.

This clonotype was seen ten or more times. The rearrangement uses TRBV9 and TRBJ2-5; TRBD2 is a possible D gene (5 bases). The length of the CDR3 is 14 residues. Deletions cut 0 bases from V and 5 bases from J, with 11 bases between. Germline lookup yields CDR1 SGDLS and CDR2 YYNGEE. CDR3 bases: TGTGCCAGCAGCGTAGGGGGAGTTGAGGAGACCCAGTACTTC. It yields the protein CASSVGGVEETQYF.

Ten or more counts support this clonotype. This chain connects TRBV10-3 to TRBJ2-1, with 14 bases that match TRBD2. This CDR3 has 16 residues. J was trimmed by 1 base and V by 4 bases; bases with no gene match: 0. Germline CDR1 ENHRY, CDR2 SYGVKD. The CDR3 is CAISGTSGGSYNEQFF. CDR3 nucleotides: TGTGCCATCAGTGGGACTAGCGGGGGGTCCTACAATGAGCAGTTCTTC.